A single sample is the source of the 7 T cell receptor beta chains below, sequenced in a study of CXCR3-negative and CXCR3-positive naive CD8 T cells. Study-level results: Higher TRB CDR3 hydrophobicity marked CXCR3-positive naive cells relative to CXCR3-negative naive cells.

5' RACE that incorporated UMI labels was used to prepare the TRB cDNA libraries. Using the 5' RACE reads, TCRdb records one entry per CDR3 protein without DNA. The sample holds over 95,000 distinct CDR3 sequences. No antigen has been identified for these receptors. The sample consisted of naive CXCR3+ CD8+ T cells from blood. Subset denoted: CD45RO-CCR7+CD27+CD95- naive CD8+ T cells expressing CXCR3 (TNR3+). These TCRs come from a human donor in good health. Some clones in this sample may be carry-over from other donors' samples.

The CDR3 loop is CASSLNGFTDTQYF. This chain connects TRBV12-3 or TRBV12-4 to TRBJ2-3. This CDR3 spans 14 amino acids.

The rearrangement uses TRBV6-6 and TRBJ2-1; lacking DNA, the TRBD2 call made by TCRdb goes unchecked. This CDR3 spans 16 amino acids. From germline, CDR1 is MNHNY and CDR2 SVGAGI (reference sequence). CDR3 loop: CASSYSGGPTYNEQFF.

The chain has TRBV27 and TRBJ2-7; as DNA is missing, the TRBD1 call by TCRdb cannot be tested. Germline CDR1 is MNHEY and CDR2 is SMNVEV (reference sequence). The CDR3 totals 14 residues. The CDR3 loop is CASSLYGTTYEQYF.

This chain links TRBV5-1 with TRBJ2-5; TCRdb returns TRBD1, unconfirmable since there is no DNA. The CDR3 has 15 residues. Germline V lookup: CDR1 SGHRS, CDR2 YFSETQ. The CDR3 here is CASSLWAGLGETQYF. Combining the CDR3 with reference TRBV5-1 and TRBJ2-5 gives the whole variable domain KAGVTQTPRYLIKTRGQQVTLSCSPISGHRSVSWYQQTPGQGLQFLFEYFSETQRNKGNFPGRFSGRQFSNSRSEMNVSTLELGDSALYLCASSLWAGLGETQYFGPGTRLLVL.

The chain uses TRBV12-3 or TRBV12-4 and TRBJ2-2. This CDR3 is 14 amino acids long. The CDR3 spells CASSLALYTGELFF.

This clonotype is classed as medium-sized (0.01 to 0.1%) by frequency. V gene TRBV7-6 combines with J gene TRBJ2-1; TCRdb indicates TRBD1, and absent DNA this call remains unverified. CDR3 length equals 14 residues. The germline V gene encodes CDR1 SGHVS and CDR2 FNYEAQ. The CDR3: CASSNTVGAVEQFF.

The chain joins TRBV12-3 or TRBV12-4 to TRBJ2-1; TCRdb lists TRBD1, though no DNA is available to test this call. CDR3 length: 13 amino acids. This CDR3 is CASTPPGYNEQFF.